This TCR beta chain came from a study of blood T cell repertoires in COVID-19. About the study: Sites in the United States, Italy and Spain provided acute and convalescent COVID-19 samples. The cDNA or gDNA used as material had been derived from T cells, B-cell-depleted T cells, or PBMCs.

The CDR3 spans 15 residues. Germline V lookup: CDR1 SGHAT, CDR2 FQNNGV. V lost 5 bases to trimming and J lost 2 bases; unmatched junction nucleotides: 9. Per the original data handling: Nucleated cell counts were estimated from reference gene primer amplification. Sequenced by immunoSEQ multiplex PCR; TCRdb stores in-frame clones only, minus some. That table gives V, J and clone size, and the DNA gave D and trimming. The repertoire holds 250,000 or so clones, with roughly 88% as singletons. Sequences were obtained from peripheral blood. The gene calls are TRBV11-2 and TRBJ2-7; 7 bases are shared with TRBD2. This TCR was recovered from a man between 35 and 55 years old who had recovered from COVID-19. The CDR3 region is CASSRSGGGTYEQYF. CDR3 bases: TGTGCCAGCAGCCGATCGGGGGGAGGAACCTACGAGCAGTACTTC.